The 30 T cell receptor beta chains reported below all come from one sample, sequenced in a study of CD8+ T cells in alopecia areata. As for treatment: oral pan-JAK inhibitor, 5-10 mg twice daily. The sequencing template was cDNA reverse transcribed from extracted RNA. Profiled with immunoSEQ multiplex PCR; TCRdb holds only in-frame clones, not every one. The repertoire consists of 120,000 or so clones, with roughly 55% occurring once and the leading ten covering around 5.7%. This specimen consisted of CD4+ T cells sorted from blood, obtained at week 4, from a patient treated with tofacitinib. These receptor sequences come from a human donor with alopecia areata.

The chain combines TRBV23-1 with TRBJ2-3; 9 bases are shared with TRBD2. TRBV23-1 has ORF status, its function being uncertain. The V segment lost 1 base and the J segment 3 bases; nucleotides outside the gene matches: 8. The CDR3 runs to 17 residues. CDR3: CASSQWAAGGSTDTQYF. For the CDR3, the DNA is TGCGCCAGCAGTCAATGGGCTGCGGGGGGGAGTACAGATACGCAGTATTTT.

The CDR3 bases are TGTGCCACCAGCAGAAGGGGGACCGGGGAGCTGTTTTTT. As protein: CATSRRGTGELFF. The chain recombines TRBV15 with TRBJ2-2; a weak D match, TRBD1 (6 bases). The CDR3 totals 13 residues. CDR1 and CDR2 from the germline V gene are LNHNV and YYDKDF (reference sequence). V dropped 2 bases and J dropped 5 bases, with 6 bases sitting between them.

This clone was observed a handful of times. The genes are TRBV5-1 and TRBJ2-3; D is perhaps TRBD1 (6 bases). Germline values: CDR1 SGHRS, CDR2 YFSETQ. V lost 4 bases and J lost 4, with 10 bases in between. The CDR3 is made up of 13 amino acids. The DNA for the CDR3 is TGCGCCAGCAGCGTTAACAGGGCAGATACGCAGTATTTT. Amino acids: CASSVNRADTQYF.

The chain's CDR3 is CSVLLQRGGYEQYF. CDR3 DNA sequence: TGCAGCGTTTTACTACAGCGGGGGGGCTACGAGCAGTACTTC. The chain has TRBV29-1 and TRBJ2-7; 10 positions match TRBD2. The CDR3 is 14 amino acids. After removal of 5 bases from V and 3 bases from J, the junction contained 7 bases not matched to a gene. Germline V CDR1 and CDR2: SQVTM, ANQGSEA.

A few counts support this clone. Its ends do not fully match the called genes, so a read error is possible. CDR3 protein: CASSYPASPHKEQFF. As DNA, the CDR3 is TGTGCCAGCAGTTACCCGGCTAGCCCGCACAAAGAGCAGTTCTTC. The rearrangement links TRBV6-5 to TRBJ2-1; weak D call: TRBD2 (5 bases). This CDR3 comprises 15 residues. CDR1 and CDR2 (germline): MNHEY, SVGAGI.

The chain has TRBV5-1 and TRBJ2-1; D is uncertain. The V end lost 0 bases, the J end lost 7 bases, and 8 bases lay between the germline ends. Germline loops: CDR1 SGHRS, CDR2 YFSETQ. This CDR3 has 13 residues. DNA of the CDR3: TGCGCCAGCAGCTTGGATCTAAATAATGAGCAGTTCTTC. Residues: CASSLDLNNEQFF.

V and J are TRBV29-1 and TRBJ2-3, with D perhaps TRBD2 (6 bases). V lost 3 bases, J lost 3 bases, and 19 bases lay in between. The germline gives CDR1 SQVTM, CDR2 ANQGSEA. The CDR3 covers 16 residues. CDR3: CSVERRGRRVTDTQYF. CDR3 bases: TGCAGCGTTGAGCGACGGGGAAGGAGGGTAACAGATACGCAGTATTTT.

This clone appeared a few times. The chain is built from TRBV4-1 and TRBJ2-2, with 9 bases matching TRBD1. Germline assignment: CDR1 MGHRA and CDR2 YSYEKL. V was clipped by 1 base and J by 4 bases; unmatched bases: 7. The CDR3 is 17 residues long. In DNA form, the CDR3 reads TGCGCCAGCAGCCAAGGGGCGGACAGGGGTCGCACCGGGGAGCTGTTTTTT. Residues: CASSQGADRGRTGELFF.

The J gene is TRBJ2-1, the V gene TRBV27; 15 bases agree with TRBD2. Germline CDR1 MNHEY, CDR2 SMNVEV (reference sequence). The CDR3 runs 14 residues. After removal of 4 bases from V and 9 bases from J, the junction contained 1 base not matched to a gene. CDR3 DNA sequence: TGTGCCAGCAGTTGGACTAGCGGGAGGGCTGAGCAGTTCTTC. Its translation: CASSWTSGRAEQFF.

V and J are TRBV15 and TRBJ2-7; tentatively, D is TRBD1 (6 bases). The CDR3 contains 13 residues. Germline V gene sequence: CDR1 LNHNV, CDR2 YYDKDF (reference sequence). The V gene lost 3 bases and the J gene lost 7 bases, with 13 bases spanning the gap. This chain's CDR3 is CATSSEQGGEQYF. As DNA, the CDR3 is TGTGCCACCAGCAGTGAACAGGGTGGGGAGCAGTACTTC.

J is TRBJ2-3 and V is TRBV4-3; possible D gene TRBD2, 6 bases. The ends were cut back, 3 bases at V and 4 bases at J, with 8 bases in the middle. Germline lookup yields CDR1 LGHNA and CDR2 YSLEER. The CDR3 is made up of 13 amino acids. The CDR3 spells CASSQTRADTQYF. As DNA, the CDR3 is TGCGCCAGCAGCCAGACTAGGGCAGATACGCAGTATTTT.

This clone was seen a handful of times. This rearrangement joins TRBV7-9 to TRBJ2-5, with 9 bases lining up with TRBD1. Trimming at V came to 3 bases and at J to 4 bases, leaving 12 bases not matched to a gene. The CDR3 loop spans 17 amino acids. CDR1 and CDR2 from the germline V gene are SEHNR and FQNEAQ (reference sequence). CDR3 region: CASSFLTGTGSSETQYF. In nucleotides, the CDR3 is TGTGCCAGCAGCTTCTTAACCGGGACAGGGTCTTCAGAGACCCAGTACTTC. The full variable domain, its missing parts supplied by reference TRBV7-9 and TRBJ2-5, is DTGVSQNPRHKITKRGQNVTFRCDPISEHNRLYWYRQTLGQGPEFLTYFQNEAQLEKSRLLSDRFSAERPKGSFSTLEIQRTEQGDSAMYLCASSFLTGTGSSETQYFGPGTRLLVL.

The chain uses TRBV19 and TRBJ1-2; possibly TRBD1 for D (5 bases). The CDR3 runs to 13 residues. V gave up 9 bases and J gave up 2 bases, with 13 bases separating them. Germline loops: CDR1 LNHDA, CDR2 SQIVND (reference sequence). The CDR3: CASFGTANYGYTF. The CDR3 nucleotides are TGTGCCAGCTTCGGGACGGCCAACTATGGCTACACCTTC.

This chain links TRBV2 with TRBJ1-3, with D possibly TRBD1 on 6 matching bases. The germline V gene encodes CDR1 SNHLY and CDR2 FYNNEI. Trimming removed 7 bases from V and 5 bases from J, with 9 bases in between. This CDR3 is 12 amino acids long. CDR3 DNA sequence: TGTGCCAGCAACAGGGTGAGAAACACCATATATTTT. This codes for CASNRVRNTIYF.

This clone was detected a few times. The chain links TRBV7-2 to TRBJ1-5; 7 nucleotides agree with TRBD1. This CDR3 comprises 14 residues. V was clipped by 6 bases and J by 4 bases; unmatched bases: 6. CDR1 and CDR2 from the germline V gene are SGHTA and FQGNSA. In DNA form, the CDR3 reads TGTGCCAGCAGTCAAGGGGGCCAGAATCAGCCCCAGCATTTT. Its protein product is CASSQGGQNQPQHF.

The chain is built from TRBV30 and TRBJ1-1; possible D gene TRBD1, 6 bases. With 3 bases removed from V and 0 bases from J, the gap between germline ends came to 14 bases. Germline V gene lookup returns CDR1 GTSNPN and CDR2 SVGIG (reference sequence). The CDR3 contains 15 residues. The CDR3 DNA sequence: TGTGCCTGGAGCTTAGGGGACACAATGAACACTGAAGCTTTCTTT. Encoded protein: CAWSLGDTMNTEAFF.

The V call is TRBV28, the J call TRBJ2-7; a weak D match, TRBD2 (6 bases). The length of the CDR3 is 14 residues. CDR1 and CDR2 from the germline V gene are MDHEN and SYDVKM. V was pared by 4 bases and J by 7 bases, with 17 bases between. CDR3 sequence (DNA): TGTGCCAGCAGTTCGGACGGGAGTCTGAATGAGCAGTACTTC. Amino acids: CASSSDGSLNEQYF.

V gene TRBV11-1 combines with J gene TRBJ2-7, with D perhaps matching TRBD1 (5 bases). CDR3 length: 14 residues. CDR1 is SGHAT and CDR2 is FQDESV in the germline V gene (reference sequence). V lost 5 bases, J lost 2 bases, and 13 bases lay in between. CDR3 sequence: CASSARTYTYEQYF. In nucleotides, the CDR3 is TGTGCCAGCAGCGCTCGGACATATACCTACGAGCAGTACTTC.

The chain has TRBV6-7 and TRBJ2-7, with 10 nucleotides matching TRBD2. TRBV6-7 is an open reading frame whose function is uncertain. J was trimmed by 0 bases and V by 7 bases; bases with no gene match: 12. This CDR3 is built from 17 residues. The CDR3 sequence: CASTDGLAGESSYEQYF. CDR3 DNA: TGTGCCAGCACCGATGGTCTAGCGGGGGAGAGCTCCTACGAGCAGTACTTC.

The table lists this clone with a few counts. The rearrangement uses TRBV6-6 and TRBJ1-1, with D hard to call. Germline V gene lookup returns CDR1 MNHNY and CDR2 SVGAGI (reference sequence). This CDR3 has 13 residues. V was pared by 6 bases and J by 7 bases, with 15 bases between. The CDR3 DNA is TGTGCCAGCAGACCCTTTGCGGGTGATGAAGCTTTCTTT. It encodes CASRPFAGDEAFF.

The chain uses TRBV9 and TRBJ2-7; TRBD2 matches 9 bases. V was clipped by 0 bases and J by 4 bases; unmatched bases: 5. CDR3 length equals 15 residues. Germline V CDR1 and CDR2: SGDLS, YYNGEE. In DNA form, the CDR3 reads TGTGCCAGCAGCGTAGGACCAGCGGGGGGATACGAGCAGTACTTC. Protein: CASSVGPAGGYEQYF.

This chain uses TRBV11-2 with TRBJ2-7; 11 bases map to TRBD2. This CDR3 is built from 14 residues. V lost 4 bases to trimming and J lost 7 bases; unmatched junction nucleotides: 6. CDR1 and CDR2 from the germline V gene are SGHAT and FQNNGV. CDR3 in DNA: TGTGCCAGCAGCTCCACTAGCGGGGGAGGAGAGCAGTACTTC. Protein: CASSSTSGGGEQYF.

The rearrangement links TRBV29-1 to TRBJ1-2; TRBD1 might be the D (5 bases). The V gene lost 4 bases and the J gene lost 3 bases, with 18 bases spanning the gap. Germline loops: CDR1 SQVTM, CDR2 ANQGSEA. CDR3 length: 15 residues. CDR3 protein: CSVAALQDVDYGYTF. In nucleotides, the CDR3 is TGCAGCGTTGCGGCTTTACAGGACGTGGACTATGGCTACACCTTC.

This clone has a handful of counts. The chain recombines TRBV25-1 with TRBJ1-5; no firm D call. CDR1 and CDR2 (germline): MGHDK, SYGVNS. The CDR3 spans 12 residues. V lost 6 bases to trimming and J lost 2 bases, with 5 bases between them. This CDR3 is CASRGGNQPQHF. CDR3 in DNA: TGTGCCAGCAGAGGCGGCAATCAGCCCCAGCATTTT.

The gene calls are TRBV7-3 and TRBJ1-6; 10 bases line up with TRBD1. V shed 0 bases, J shed 10 bases, and the junction held 3 bases outside the gene matches. Germline loops: CDR1 SGHTA, CDR2 FQGTGA. CDR3 size: 15 residues. CDR3 in DNA: TGTGCCAGCAGCTTAACGGGGGACAGGGGATCACCCCTCCACTTT. Residues: CASSLTGDRGSPLHF.

The chain employs TRBV5-1 and TRBJ1-6; 10 bases match TRBD1. The J segment lost 8 bases and the V segment lost 4 bases, leaving 9 bases of the junction unmatched. This CDR3 has 16 residues. Germline-derived CDR1 and CDR2 are SGHRS and YFSETQ. DNA for the CDR3: TGCGCCAGCAGCGAAAGACAGGGGGCAGGGGATTCACCCCTCCACTTT. Its protein product is CASSERQGAGDSPLHF.

The V and J genes are TRBV5-4 and TRBJ2-5; the D gene could be TRBD1 or TRBD2 (5 bases each). Germline V CDR1 and CDR2: SGHNT, YYREEE (reference sequence). The CDR3 totals 15 residues. The V end lost 4 bases, the J end lost 0 bases, and 13 bases lay between the germline ends. For the CDR3, the DNA is TGTGCCAGCAGCCCGCCGGGACGGAACCAAGAGACCCAGTACTTC. Residues: CASSPPGRNQETQYF.

J is TRBJ2-5 and V is TRBV15, with TRBD2 matching 7 bases. This CDR3 spans 13 amino acids. Per the germline V gene, CDR1 is LNHNV and CDR2 is YYDKDF (reference sequence). With V trimmed by 6 bases and J by 5 bases, 6 bases remained unmatched. The CDR3 DNA is TGTGCCACCAGTAAGGGAGGGCCGGAGACCCAGTACTTC. This translates into CATSKGGPETQYF.

This clone occurred once. The rearrangement links TRBV27 to TRBJ2-4, with 9 bases fitting TRBD1. Germline values: CDR1 MNHEY, CDR2 SMNVEV (reference sequence). V shed 4 bases and J 8 bases; nucleotides not matched to a gene: 9. The CDR3 extends over 15 amino acids. The CDR3, as DNA: TGTGCCAGCAGTTCGATCGACAGGGGGGGTGACATTCAGTACTTC. This codes for CASSSIDRGGDIQYF.

This clone was observed a handful of times. The genes are TRBV29-1 and TRBJ2-7; 8 bases map to TRBD1. Per germline, CDR1 SQVTM and CDR2 ANQGSEA. V lost 4 bases, J lost 5 bases, and 13 bases stayed unmatched. This CDR3 is built from 15 residues. The CDR3 nucleotides read TGCAGCGTTGTCCCGCGACAGGGGCCCAGGGACGAGCAGTACTTC. It codes for CSVVPRQGPRDEQYF.